This T cell receptor beta chain appears in the sequencing data of a study of blood T cell repertoires in COVID-19. About the research overall: Acute and convalescent COVID-19 samples came from the United States, Italy and Spain. PBMCs, B-cell-depleted T cells, or T cells provided the cDNA or gDNA that made up the material.

Source study methods: Reference gene primer amplification gave estimated nucleated cell counts. Libraries were prepared by immunoSEQ multiplex PCR; TCRdb keeps only in-frame clonotypes and omits some of them. The V and J calls and clone size come from that table; D and trimming were worked out from the DNA. Altogether 110,000 to 150,000 clones are present, about 88% being singletons, with the ten largest covering about 5.8%. Germline V lookup: CDR1 MGHRA, CDR2 YSYEKL. Trimming removed 6 bases from V and 3 bases from J; junction bases left unmatched: 5. The CDR3 length is 14 residues. Sequenced sample: peripheral blood. J is TRBJ1-2 and V is TRBV4-1, with 9 bases identical to TRBD1. This sequence originates from a human donor in a cohort sampled during active COVID-19. This CDR3 reads CASRGQGYDYGYTF. CDR3 in DNA: TGCGCCAGCAGAGGACAGGGGTATGACTATGGCTACACCTTC.